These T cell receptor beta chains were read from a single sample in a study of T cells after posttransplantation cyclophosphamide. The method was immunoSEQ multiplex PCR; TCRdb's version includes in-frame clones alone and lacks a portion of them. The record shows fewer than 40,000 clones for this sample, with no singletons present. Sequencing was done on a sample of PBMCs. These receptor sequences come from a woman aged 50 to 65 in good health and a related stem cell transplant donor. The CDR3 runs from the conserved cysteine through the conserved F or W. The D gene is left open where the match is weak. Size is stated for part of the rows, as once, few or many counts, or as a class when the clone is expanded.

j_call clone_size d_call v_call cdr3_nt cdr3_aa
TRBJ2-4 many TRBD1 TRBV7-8 TGTGCCAGCAGCCCAACCCCCGGGACAGGGGGAAACATTCAGTACTTC CASSPTPGTGGNIQYF
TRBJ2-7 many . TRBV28 TGTGCCAGCACCCCGGGTAGCCAGACCTACGAGCAGTACTTC CASTPGSQTYEQYF
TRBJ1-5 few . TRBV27 TGTGCCAGCAGTTTAAATTTTCGTCAGCCCCAGCATTTT CASSLNFRQPQHF
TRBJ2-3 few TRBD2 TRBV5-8 TGTGCCAGCAGGGTGACTAGCGGGATTACAACTAGCACAGATACGCAGTATTTT CASRVTSGITTSTDTQYF
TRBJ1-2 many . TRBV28 TGTGCCAGCAGGTCAGGGCGGTATGGCTACACCTTC CASRSGRYGYTF
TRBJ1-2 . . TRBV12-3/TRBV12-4 TGTGCCAGCAGTTTAAACCCCCCCAGGACAGACTATGGCTACACCTTC CASSLNPPRTDYGYTF
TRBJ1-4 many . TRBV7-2 TGTGCCAGCAGCCCCAGGGCAGGTGAAAAACTGTTTTTT CASSPRAGEKLFF
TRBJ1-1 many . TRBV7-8 TGTGCCAGCAGCTTGGCAGGGTTCCGGGACACTGAAGCTTTCTTT CASSLAGFRDTEAFF
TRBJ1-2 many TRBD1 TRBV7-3 TGTGCCAGCAGCCCCTCAGGGGGCATAACTACTGGCTACACCTTC CASSPSGGITTGYTF
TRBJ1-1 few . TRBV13 TGTGCCAGCAGCTACGGACAGCAGACTGAAGCTTTCTTT CASSYGQQTEAFF
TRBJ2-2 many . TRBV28 TGTGCCAGCAGTTCTGGGCAATTAAGCACCGGGGAGCTGTTTTTT CASSSGQLSTGELFF
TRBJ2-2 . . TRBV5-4 TGTGCCAGCAGCTTACAGACCGGGGAGCTGTTTTTT CASSLQTGELFF
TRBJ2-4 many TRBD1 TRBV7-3 TGTGCCAGCAGCCCTGACAGGGGGAAAAACATTCAGTACTTC CASSPDRGKNIQYF
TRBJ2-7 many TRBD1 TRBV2 TGTGCCAGCAGTGGACCCGACTGGGGACAGGGGGTGTACGAGCAGTACTTC CASSGPDWGQGVYEQYF
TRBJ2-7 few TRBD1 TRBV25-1 TGTGCCAGCAGTCCCCGGACAGGGCGCTACGAGCAGTACTTC CASSPRTGRYEQYF
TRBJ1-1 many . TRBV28 TGTGCCAGCAGTTTAATACGGACAGTGAACACTGAAGCTTTCTTT CASSLIRTVNTEAFF
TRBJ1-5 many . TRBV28 TGTGCCAGCAGTCCGCCTATGCCCCTTTATAGCAATCAGCCCCAGCATTTT CASSPPMPLYSNQPQHF
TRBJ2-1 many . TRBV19 TGTGCCAGTAGGGGGCCAACCCCGAATGAGCAGTTCTTC CASRGPTPNEQFF
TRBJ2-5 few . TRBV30 TGTGCCCGACGGGTTGTAGAGACCCAGTACTTC CARRVVETQYF
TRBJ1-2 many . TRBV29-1 TGCAGCGTTCGGACAGTCACTAACTATGGCTACACCTTC CSVRTVTNYGYTF
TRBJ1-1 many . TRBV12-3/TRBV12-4 TGTGCCAGCAGCTCCCCTTGGACAGAAAGCCCTGGAGCTTTCTTT CASSSPWTESPGAFF
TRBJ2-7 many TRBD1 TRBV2 TGTGCCAGCAGTAAAGACAGGGGAGGCGAGCAGTACTTC CASSKDRGGEQYF
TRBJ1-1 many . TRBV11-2 TGTGCCAGCAGCCTGGGCGTGAACACTGAAGCTTTCTTT CASSLGVNTEAFF
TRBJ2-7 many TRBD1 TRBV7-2 TGTGCCAGCAGCTTAGAGGCAGGGGGATACGAGCAGTACTTC CASSLEAGGYEQYF
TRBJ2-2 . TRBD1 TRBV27 TGTGCCAGCAGTCTCTGGACAGGGGGCACCGGGGAGCTGTTTTTT CASSLWTGGTGELFF
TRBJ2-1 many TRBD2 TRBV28 TGTGCCGCGACCGGCCTAGCGGGATTCGACAATGAGCAGTTCTTC CAATGLAGFDNEQFF
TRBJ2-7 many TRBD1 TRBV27 TGTGCCAGCAGTTTAATAAGAGGGGACAGGGACTTC CASSLIRGDRDF
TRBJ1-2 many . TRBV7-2 TGTGCCAGCAGCTTAGTTGTACAGATCGGCTACACCTTC CASSLVVQIGYTF
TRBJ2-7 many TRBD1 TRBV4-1 TGCGCCAGCAGCGCTTCAGGGGGTCCAACCGAGCAGTACTTC CASSASGGPTEQYF
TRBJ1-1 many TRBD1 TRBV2 TGTGCCAGCAGTGAATCTGAGGGGGCGAATACTGAAGCTTTCTTT CASSESEGANTEAFF
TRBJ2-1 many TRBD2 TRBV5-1 TGCGCCAGCAGCGTGACCGGGACTAGCGTCACAGATGAGCAGTTCTTC CASSVTGTSVTDEQFF
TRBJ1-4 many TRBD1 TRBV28 TGTGCCAGCAGTTTGCCCGGGACAGCTAATGAAAAACTGTTTTTT CASSLPGTANEKLFF
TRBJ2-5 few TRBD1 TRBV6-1 TGTGCCAGCAGTGGGACAGGGGGAGAGACCCAGTACTTC CASSGTGGETQYF
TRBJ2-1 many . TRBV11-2 TGTGCCAGCAGCTTTAGGGGTGGAGAGCAGTTCTTC CASSFRGGEQFF
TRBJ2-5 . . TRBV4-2 TGTGCCAGCAGCCAACGCGACACGCAAGAGACCCAGTACTTC CASSQRDTQETQYF
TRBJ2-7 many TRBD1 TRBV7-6 TGTGCCAGCAGCTTGTCCGGGACAGGTCATGGCGAGCAGTACTTC CASSLSGTGHGEQYF
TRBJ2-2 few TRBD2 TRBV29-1 TGCAGCGCCCGCGGGAGTCGGTACACCGGGGAGCTGTTTTTT CSARGSRYTGELFF
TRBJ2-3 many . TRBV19 TGTGCCAGGCTCATCGAAGACAGGCCAAGTCCTAGCACAGATACGCAGTATTTT CARLIEDRPSPSTDTQYF
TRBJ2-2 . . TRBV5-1 TGCGCCAGCAGCTACGTGACAGGAGCTAACACCGGGGAGCTGTTTTTT CASSYVTGANTGELFF
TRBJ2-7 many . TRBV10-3 TGTGCTATCGGGACAACCACCTACGAGCAGTACTTC CAIGTTTYEQYF
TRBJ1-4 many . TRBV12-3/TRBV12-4 TGTGCCAGCAGTTTAGCGGCGGGAGGGGGAAAACTGTTTTTT CASSLAAGGGKLFF
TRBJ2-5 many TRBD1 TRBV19 TGTGCCAGTAGGTCCGACAGGGGTGTTGAGACCCAGTACTTC CASRSDRGVETQYF
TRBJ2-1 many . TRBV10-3 TGTGCCATCAGACCTATTACGAGCTCCTACAATGAGCAGTTCTTC CAIRPITSSYNEQFF
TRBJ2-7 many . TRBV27 TGTGCCAGCAGTTTACGACAGGTTCCCTACGAGCAGTACTTC CASSLRQVPYEQYF
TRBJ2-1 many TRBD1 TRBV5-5 TGTGCCAGCAGCCAGATAACAGGGGGCGGTGAGCAGTTCTTC CASSQITGGGEQFF
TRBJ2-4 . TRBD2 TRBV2 TGTGCCAGCAGTGGTGGTAGCGGGGGCAAAAACATTCAGTACTTC CASSGGSGGKNIQYF